Described below is a single T cell receptor (beta chain) sequence and its context. CDR3 length: 15 amino acids. V lost 1 base and J lost 1, with 10 bases in between. The germline V gene has CDR1 SGHDN and CDR2 FVKESK. This entry belongs to a study of blood T cell repertoires in COVID-19. In the study's own analysis: Amplifying reference gene primers gave estimates of nucleated cell counts. TCRdb's table, derived via immunoSEQ multiplex PCR, lists solely in-frame clones and lacks some. The V and J calls and the clone size are those of that table, but D and trimming were determined from the DNA. The sample lists about 240,000 clones; approximately 84% were seen once.

The rearrangement uses TRBV14 and TRBJ1-2; D gene unclear. The receptor's source is a man aged 50 or older with acute or convalescent COVID-19. The sequenced material came from peripheral blood. The CDR3 spells CASSQGRLINYGYTF. DNA of the CDR3: TGTGCCAGCAGCCAAGGCAGGCTGATTAACTATGGCTACACCTTC.